This is a list of T cell receptor beta chains from one sample in a study of blood T cell repertoires in COVID-19. This table comes from immunoSEQ multiplex PCR, and its TCRdb copy is limited to in-frame clones, with some not included. The table shows 250,000 or so clones, with about four fifths occurring only once. Source material: peripheral blood. These receptors were taken from a woman aged 40 to 50 who had recovered from COVID-19. Each CDR3 is given with its conserved first and last residue. A D gene is named only where the DNA matches it firmly. The size of a clone is reported for some rows only, either as once, few or many, or as a class for expanded clones.

>TRBJ1-3|once|TRBV28|-
TGTGCCAGCAGTTTGGACAGTGTAAGGGGAAACACCATATATTTT
CASSLDSVRGNTIYF
>TRBJ2-7|-|TRBV7-6|TRBD1
TGTGCCAGCAGCTTAGGGGACAGGGGAATGAACTACGAGCAGTACTTC
CASSLGDRGMNYEQYF
>TRBJ1-3|-|TRBV5-1|-
TGCGCCAGCAGCTTGGATACTGAAGGAAACACCATATATTTT
CASSLDTEGNTIYF
>TRBJ1-1|-|TRBV6-1|-
TGTGCCAGCAGTGAAAGCGACAGTCTCGGAGCTTTCTTT
CASSESDSLGAFF
>TRBJ1-2|-|TRBV20-1|-
TGCAGTGCTAGAGATAAAGGCTACACCTTC
CSARDKGYTF
>TRBJ2-2|-|TRBV2|-
TGTGCCAGCATTCCCGAGGCCTCCACCGGGGAGCTGTTTTTT
CASIPEASTGELFF
>TRBJ2-5|-|TRBV3-1/TRBV3-2|TRBD2
TGTGCCAGCAGCCAAGCCCGTAGCGGGGGGGCCCAGGAGACCCAGTACTTC
CASSQARSGGAQETQYF
>TRBJ1-2|-|TRBV7-4|-
TGTGCCAGCAGAAAGGGGCTTCTAACTAATGGCTACACCTTC
CASRKGLLTNGYTF
>TRBJ1-1|once|TRBV7-9|TRBD1
TGTGCCAGCAGCTCCAGGACAGGGCCGAACACTGAAGCTTTCTTT
CASSSRTGPNTEAFF
>TRBJ2-5|once|TRBV5-1|-
TGCGCCAGCAGGCCGGGGGGCGGCCAAGAGACCCAGTACTTC
CASRPGGGQETQYF
>TRBJ1-6|-|TRBV6-6|TRBD1
TGTGCCACGAACAGGGGGCCGGGTTCACCCCTCCACTTT
CATNRGPGSPLHF
>TRBJ2-7|-|TRBV6-5|-
TGTGCCAGCAGTCCATTCTACGAGCAGTACTTC
CASSPFYEQYF
>TRBJ1-1|once|TRBV2|TRBD1
TGTGCCAGCAGTGCCTACTACAGGGGTAACACTGAAGCTTTCTTT
CASSAYYRGNTEAFF
>TRBJ1-2|once|TRBV11-2|-
TGTGCCAGCAGGCGGACAGCGGATGGCTACACCTTC
CASRRTADGYTF
>TRBJ1-6|-|TRBV28|-
TGTGCCAGCAGTTTACAGGGGTTTAATTCACCCCTCCACTTT
CASSLQGFNSPLHF
>TRBJ1-2|-|TRBV4-1|TRBD1
TGCGCCAGCAGCCAAATCGTCGGACAGGGGGCAGTCTATGGCTACACCTTC
CASSQIVGQGAVYGYTF
>TRBJ1-5|-|TRBV7-2|TRBD1
TGTGCCAGCAGCGTACAGGGGTCTCAGCCCCAGCATTTT
CASSVQGSQPQHF
>TRBJ2-7|-|TRBV2|TRBD1
TGTGCCAGCGTCTGGGACAGTATTAGATCCTACGAGCAGTACTTC
CASVWDSIRSYEQYF
>TRBJ2-6|-|TRBV6-5|-
TGTGCCAGCAGTTCTATGAGCTCTGGGGCCAACGTCCTGACTTTC
CASSSMSSGANVLTF
>TRBJ1-6|-|TRBV4-2|TRBD1
TGTGCCAGCAGCCAAGAACAGGGGGGAAATTCACCCCTCCACTTT
CASSQEQGGNSPLHF
>TRBJ1-5|-|TRBV7-8|-
TGTGCCAGCAGCAAAAATGCGGGGGAGAGCAATCAGCCCCAGCATTTT
CASSKNAGESNQPQHF
>TRBJ1-5|-|TRBV19|TRBD1
TGTGCCAGTAGTACGTTGGACAGGAGACTCAATAGCAATCAGCCCCAGCATTTT
CASSTLDRRLNSNQPQHF
>TRBJ1-1|-|TRBV4-1|-
TGCGCCAGCAGCCATGACCGAGGACGGCGGGACACTGAAGCTTTCTTT
CASSHDRGRRDTEAFF
>TRBJ1-2|-|TRBV9|TRBD1
TGTGCCAGCAGCTCAAGCGGACAGGGTCTAAACTATGGCTACACCTTC
CASSSSGQGLNYGYTF
>TRBJ1-2|-|TRBV4-1|TRBD1
TGCGCCAGCAGCCAACAGACAGGGATCTATGGCTACACCTTC
CASSQQTGIYGYTF
>TRBJ1-1|-|TRBV6-5|-
TGTGCCAGCAGTTACCAATTCAGGAAAAATGAAGCTTTCTTT
CASSYQFRKNEAFF
>TRBJ2-7|-|TRBV5-6|-
TGTGCCAGCAGCTCGGAGTACGAGCAGTACTTC
CASSSEYEQYF
>TRBJ1-1|-|TRBV12-3/TRBV12-4|TRBD1
TGTGCCAGCAGTTCAGGGGACAGTCGAGCTTTCTTT
CASSSGDSRAFF
>TRBJ1-5|-|TRBV6-1|-
TGTGCCAGCAGTGAAACCCCGGATCAGCCCCAGCATTTT
CASSETPDQPQHF
>TRBJ1-2|-|TRBV14|TRBD1
TGTGCCAGCAGCCAGGGACAGCTCTATGGCTACACCTTC
CASSQGQLYGYTF
>TRBJ2-3|once|TRBV11-3|TRBD2
TGTGCCAGCAGCTCCAGGACTAGCGGGTTCACAGATACGCAGTATTTT
CASSSRTSGFTDTQYF
>TRBJ1-5|-|TRBV10-3|-
TGTGCCATCAGTGAGTATGGGGCGAGCGGGCAGCCCCAGCATTTT
CAISEYGASGQPQHF
>TRBJ2-7|-|TRBV4-2|TRBD1
TGTGCCAGCAGCCCCCAGGGGGCGGCCTACGAGCAGTACTTC
CASSPQGAAYEQYF
>TRBJ1-5|-|TRBV28|-
TGTGCCAGCAGTCCGAAGGGGGTCTCGCAGCCCCAGCATTTT
CASSPKGVSQPQHF
>TRBJ1-2|-|TRBV19|-
TGTGCCAGTAGTATTGCTCGCGGGTACTATGGCTACACCTTC
CASSIARGYYGYTF
>TRBJ2-3|-|TRBV27|TRBD2
TGTGCCAGCAGTTACCTAGCGGGGGGGCCTTTTTCAGCAGATACGCAGTATTTT
CASSYLAGGPFSADTQYF
>TRBJ1-1|-|TRBV3-1/TRBV3-2|-
TGTGCCAGCAGCCAAGATGCAGGATCCGTCACTGAAGCTTTCTTT
CASSQDAGSVTEAFF
>TRBJ2-1|-|TRBV2|-
TGTGCCAGCAGTGAAGCGCTTAGAGCAGAGCAGTTCTTC
CASSEALRAEQFF
>TRBJ2-3|-|TRBV7-2|-
TGTGCCAGCATGAGGGCCAACACAGATACGCAGTATTTT
CASMRANTDTQYF